One sample yielded the 10 T cell receptor beta chains listed below, sequenced in a study of cytomegalovirus exposure and HLA in healthy donors. PCR primers comprised 60 Vbeta and 13 Jbeta primers. Only in-frame clones appear in the TCRdb table, and some are missing; sequencing was by immunoSEQ multiplex PCR. Here the sample spans around 130,000 clones, 80% being singletons. Specimen: PBMCs. These receptors originate from a man aged 25 to 45 in good health and CMV-seronegative.

The chain links TRBV6-4 to TRBJ2-3; TRBD1 might be the D (6 bases). The CDR3 extends over 14 amino acids. The ends were cut back, 3 bases at V and 0 bases at J, with 7 bases in the middle. Germline V gene lookup returns CDR1 MRHNA and CDR2 SNTAGT. The CDR3 reads CASSEQGSTDTQYF. CDR3 sequence (DNA): TGTGCCAGCAGTGAGCAGGGGAGCACAGATACGCAGTATTTT.

V is TRBV7-2 and J is TRBJ2-7; TRBD2 matches at 7 bases. The trim removed 5 bases at V and 5 bases at J, leaving 12 bases unmatched. CDR3 length: 15 amino acids. Germline CDR1 and CDR2: SGHTA and FQGNSA. The CDR3 nucleotides are TGTGCCAGCAGCAACAGACCGGGAGGTCCAGACGAGCAGTACTTC. This translates into CASSNRPGGPDEQYF.

The chain carries TRBV19 and TRBJ1-1, with D unresolved. CDR1 LNHDA and CDR2 SQIVND come from the germline V gene (reference sequence). The CDR3 extends over 11 amino acids. V gave up 9 bases and J gave up 10 bases, with 15 bases separating them. The CDR3 here is CASSDGLGAFF. The CDR3 coding sequence is TGTGCCAGCTCCGACGGCCTAGGAGCTTTCTTT. Variable domain in full (rest from reference TRBV19 and TRBJ1-1): DGGITQSPKYLFRKEGQNVTLSCEQNLNHDAMYWYRQDPGQGLRLIYYSQIVNDFQKGDIAEGYSVSREKKESFPLTVTSAQKNPTAFYLCASSDGLGAFFGQGTRLTVV.

A note on this clone: The sample carries other DNA sequences with the same CDR3. The chain uses TRBV14 and TRBJ1-2, with a possible D match to TRBD1 (6 bases). Germline lookup yields CDR1 SGHDN and CDR2 FVKESK. Between the trimmed V and J ends, which lost 1 base and 6 bases, there was a span of 9 bases. The CDR3 runs to 13 residues. Here the CDR3 reads CASSQAGVHGYTF. The DNA for the CDR3 is TGTGCCAGCAGCCAAGCAGGGGTACATGGCTACACCTTC.

The chain has TRBV2 and TRBJ1-6; 7 nucleotides match TRBD1. CDR3 length: 13 residues. In germline, CDR1 is SNHLY, CDR2 FYNNEI. J was trimmed by 11 bases and V by 8 bases; bases with no gene match: 9. The CDR3 reads CASGYYRGTPLHF. In DNA form, the CDR3 reads TGTGCCAGCGGCTATTACAGGGGAACACCCCTCCACTTT.

The genes are TRBV18 and TRBJ1-1; 7 nucleotides agree with TRBD1. Germline lookup yields CDR1 KGHSH and CDR2 LQKENI. The CDR3 is 15 residues long. The V segment lost 2 bases and the J segment 4 bases; nucleotides outside the gene matches: 7. DNA for the CDR3: TGTGCCAGCTCACCAGGGGACAGCAGCGGCACTGAAGCTTTCTTT. This codes for CASSPGDSSGTEAFF.

The genes are TRBV27 and TRBJ2-7; 8 nucleotides line up with TRBD1. V was clipped by 10 bases and J by 3 bases; unmatched bases: 5. CDR3 length equals 12 residues. Germline CDR1 and CDR2: MNHEY and SMNVEV (reference sequence). CDR3 sequence reads: CATGDRFYEQYF. The CDR3 DNA is TGTGCCACCGGGGACAGGTTCTACGAGCAGTACTTC.

The V and J genes are TRBV27 and TRBJ2-7; 13 nucleotides line up with TRBD2. The CDR3 covers 15 residues. The ends lost 5 bases at V and 3 bases at J; junction bases unmatched: 4. From germline, CDR1 is MNHEY and CDR2 SMNVEV (reference sequence). This chain's CDR3 is CASSPGTSGIYEQYF. The CDR3 DNA sequence: TGTGCCAGCAGTCCCGGGACTAGCGGGATCTACGAGCAGTACTTC.

V is TRBV29-1 and J is TRBJ2-1; 8 nucleotides agree with TRBD1. The germline gives CDR1 SQVTM, CDR2 ANQGSEA. This CDR3 is built from 16 residues. V gave up 7 bases and J gave up 0 bases; unmatched junction bases: 11. The CDR3 protein is CSGLGQGHSSYNEQFF. The CDR3 DNA is TGCAGCGGGCTAGGACAGGGACATAGCTCCTACAATGAGCAGTTCTTC.

The sample holds many counts of this clone. The chain joins TRBV6-5 to TRBJ1-1; 7 positions match TRBD1. J was trimmed by 6 bases and V by 0 bases; bases with no gene match: 7. CDR1 is MNHEY and CDR2 is SVGAGI in the germline V gene. This CDR3 contains 15 residues. The CDR3 reads CASSYSRGGIPEAFF. CDR3 sequence (DNA): TGTGCCAGCAGTTACTCGAGAGGGGGCATACCTGAAGCTTTCTTT.